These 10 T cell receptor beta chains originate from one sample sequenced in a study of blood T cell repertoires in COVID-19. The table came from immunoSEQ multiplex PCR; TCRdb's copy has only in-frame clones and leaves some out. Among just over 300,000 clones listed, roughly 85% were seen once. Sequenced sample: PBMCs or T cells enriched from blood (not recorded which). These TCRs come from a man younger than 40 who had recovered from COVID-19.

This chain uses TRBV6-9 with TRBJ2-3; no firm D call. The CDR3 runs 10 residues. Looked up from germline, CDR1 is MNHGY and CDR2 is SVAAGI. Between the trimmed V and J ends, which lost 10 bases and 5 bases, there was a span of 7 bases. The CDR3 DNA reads TGTGCCACCCCCGTAGATACGCAGTATTTT. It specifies CATPVDTQYF.

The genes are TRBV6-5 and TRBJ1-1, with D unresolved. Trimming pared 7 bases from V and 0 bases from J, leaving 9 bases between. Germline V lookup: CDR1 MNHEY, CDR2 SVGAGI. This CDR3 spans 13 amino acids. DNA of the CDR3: TGTGCCAGCATGGGTCAGGTGAACACTGAAGCTTTCTTT. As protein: CASMGQVNTEAFF.

The CDR3 DNA follows: TGTGCCAGCAGCCCGGGACAGCTCTATGGCTACACCTTC. Protein: CASSPGQLYGYTF. The gene calls are TRBV6-5 and TRBJ1-2; TRBD1 matches at 7 bases. The CDR3 spans 13 residues. Germline trimming cut 6 bases from V and 4 bases from J; bases unmatched to any gene: 5. CDR1 and CDR2 from the germline V gene are MNHEY and SVGAGI.

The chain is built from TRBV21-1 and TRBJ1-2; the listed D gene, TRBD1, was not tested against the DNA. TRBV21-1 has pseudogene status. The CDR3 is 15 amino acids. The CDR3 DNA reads TGTGCCAGCAGCGCCAGGACAGGGCAAGAAAATGGCTACACCTTC. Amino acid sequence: CASSARTGQENGYTF.

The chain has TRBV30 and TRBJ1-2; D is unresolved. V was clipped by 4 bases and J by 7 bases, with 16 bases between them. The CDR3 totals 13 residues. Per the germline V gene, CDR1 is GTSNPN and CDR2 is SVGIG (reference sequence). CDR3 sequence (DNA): TGTGCCTGGACCGCGGCCTTTGCCCTTGGCTACACCTTC. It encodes CAWTAAFALGYTF.

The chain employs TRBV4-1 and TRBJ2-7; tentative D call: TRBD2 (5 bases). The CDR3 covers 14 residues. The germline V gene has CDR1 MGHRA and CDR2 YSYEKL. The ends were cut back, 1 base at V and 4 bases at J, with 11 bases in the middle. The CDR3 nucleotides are TGCGCCAGCAGCCAAGGACCTCGGGGTTACGAGCAGTACTTC. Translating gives CASSQGPRGYEQYF.

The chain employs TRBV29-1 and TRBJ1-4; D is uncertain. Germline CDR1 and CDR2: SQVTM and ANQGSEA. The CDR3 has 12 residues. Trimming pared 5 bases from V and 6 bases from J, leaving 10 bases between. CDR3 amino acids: CSVLRVDEKLFF. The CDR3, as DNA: TGCAGCGTTCTCCGGGTCGATGAAAAACTGTTTTTT. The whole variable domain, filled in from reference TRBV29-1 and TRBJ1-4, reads SAVISQKPSRDICQRGTSLTIQCQVDSQVTMMFWYRQQPGQSLTLIATANQGSEATYESGFVIDKFPISRPNLTFSTLTVSNMSPEDSSIYLCSVLRVDEKLFFGSGTQLSVL.

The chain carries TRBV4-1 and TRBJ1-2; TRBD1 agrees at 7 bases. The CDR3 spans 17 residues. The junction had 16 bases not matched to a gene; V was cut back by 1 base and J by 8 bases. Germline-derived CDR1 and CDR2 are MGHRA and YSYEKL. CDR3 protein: CASSQVGWQGVSGGYTF. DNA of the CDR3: TGCGCCAGCAGCCAAGTTGGATGGCAGGGGGTTTCGGGCGGCTACACCTTC.

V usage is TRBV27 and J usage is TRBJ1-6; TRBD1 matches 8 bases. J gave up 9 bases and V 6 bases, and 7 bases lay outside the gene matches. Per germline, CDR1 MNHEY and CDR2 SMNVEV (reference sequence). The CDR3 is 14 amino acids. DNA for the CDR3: TGTGCCAGCAGGACGACAGGGGCCTTTTCACCCCTCCACTTT. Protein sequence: CASRTTGAFSPLHF.

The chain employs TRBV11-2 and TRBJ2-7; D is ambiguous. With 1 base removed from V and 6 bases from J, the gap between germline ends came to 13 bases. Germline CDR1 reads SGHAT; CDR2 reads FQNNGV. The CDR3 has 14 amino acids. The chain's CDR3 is CASSLVDTSFEQYF. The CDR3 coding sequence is TGTGCCAGCAGCTTAGTTGACACATCGTTCGAGCAGTACTTC.